This T cell receptor (beta chain) was obtained from a study of molecular identifiers for immune sequencing clone quantification. One entry per CDR3 protein results from TCRdb running MiXCR on the PCR reads. The sample has hundreds of thousands of distinct CDR3 sequences, about a fifth seen once. On this clonotype: Its antigen is unidentified. A junction end diverges from the germline sequence, so it may reflect a read error.

CDR1 and CDR2 from the germline V gene are MNHEY and SVGEGT. The CDR3 extends over 16 amino acids. Study findings and constraints: Clone sizes that are highly expanded could be underestimated when identical TCR molecules share a barcode.

The sequence was obtained from a human donor in good health. Some libraries in this study had Jurkat cell RNA spiked in. The chain recombines TRBV6-2 or TRBV6-3 with TRBJ2-7; D call uncertain. The sequenced sample consisted of naive CD8+ T cells from blood, with Jurkat cell RNA spiked in. Regarding subset: FACS-sorted CD8+CD4-CCR7+CD45RA+ naive T cells. Here the CDR3 reads CVSSYPLPGGPDEQYF. The DNA for the CDR3 is TGTGTCAGCAGTTACCCCTTGCCGGGTGGACCTGACGAGCAGTACTTC.